This section outlines one T cell receptor (beta chain) sequence together with its context. The antigen it recognizes is unknown. Base qualities are not at hand, and no much larger clone is one base apart. The cohort comprised 666 healthy bone marrow donors. All cohort members were sampled while nominally healthy, although unrecorded immune exposures were likely present. The donor was CMV seronegative and belonged to the group of around 350 seronegative cohort members. A peripheral blood sample was provided by each donor, and peripheral blood mononuclear cells were used for TCR beta sequencing. Genomic DNA extraction from the blood cell samples was performed with the Qiagen DNeasy Blood Extraction Kit. This specimen belongs to a study of cytomegalovirus exposure and HLA in healthy donors (dated by TCRdb to 2016 to 2017). Describing the broader study: An earlier analysis of approximately 640 of the donors reported approximately 300 Gb of sequence data and around 110 million unique TCR beta sequences from 150 million to 200 million T cells. Typing coverage differed by locus: A, B, C, DRB1 and DQB1 were typed in roughly 620-630 donors, DQA1 in about 560, DPA1 in 600 to 610, and DPB1 in roughly 450. A later analysis re-analyzed previously published TCR beta repertoires from approximately 700 donors and added high-resolution HLA genotyping to study TCR occurrence patterns. The study profiled the T cell repertoires of under 850 subjects by immunosequencing and related them to cytomegalovirus serostatus. To predict cytomegalovirus infection status, the study combined high-throughput TCR immunosequencing, statistical association of individual TCRs with disease status, and machine learning. Among about 360 genotyped donors of the cohort, an average of 235,054 unique TCR beta nucleotide sequences were sequenced per donor, around 18% of them non-productive. The study was designed to test whether signatures of past pathogen exposure could be identified by cataloging public T cell receptors. In an earlier analysis of 587 of the donors, high-throughput TCR beta sequencing was used to judge whether each TCR beta V gene segment behaved as functional or pseudogenic. An early release that covered more than 550 HLA-typed donors contained about 300 gigabases of sequencing data and tens of millions of unique TCR sequences. The later analysis used no new phenotypic data to find candidate immune exposures, relying instead on TCR beta sequences and their occurrence across donors. Genome-wide SNP genotypes for about 65% of the roughly 700 donors were used in a later genetic analysis, which treated that subset as a discovery cohort. A separate validation cohort of over a hundred different subjects was used in addition to the 666-subject first cohort. Every repertoire in the discovery cohort had been generated on one and the same sequencing platform. Both class I and class II loci were covered by HLA typing, at four-digit resolution. Several DR-DQ haplotypes were treated as single units for association and clustering because of strong linkage in the cohort. Donor age, sex, ethnicity and CMV serostatus were collected together with the repertoire data. Of the 300 to 500 genotyped donors, over 80% were placed in the genetic ancestry cluster associated with self-reported Caucasian donors.

The library came from the immunoSEQ multiplex PCR assay. A mixture of 60 forward primers for TCR Vbeta segments and 13 reverse primers for TCR Jbeta segments was used in the multiplex PCR. Amplification of the CDR3 region of rearranged TCR beta genes was performed with a multiplex PCR assay on genomic DNA. The Illumina HiSeq System was used to sequence the amplified TCR beta libraries as 87-base-pair reads. As for the authors' bioinformatics: A later analysis counted approximately 76 million unique TCR beta chains across the 550 to 800 repertoires, and about 10 million of these chains were shared by at least two donors. Raw reads were error-corrected and collapsed into unique sequences with a nearest-neighbor algorithm that merged closely related sequences to remove PCR and sequencing errors. V, D and J gene segments were assigned by aligning CDR3 sequences to IMGT reference sequences. For a sequence to be retained, at least a six-nucleotide match to both a V gene segment and a J gene segment was required. Rearrangements were classified as productive when the CDR3 lacked stop codons and remained in frame with V and J, and all other rearrangements were classified as non-productive. Following IMGT convention, CDR3 was defined as the stretch from the second conserved V-encoded cysteine to the conserved J-encoded phenylalanine. Sequences without an unambiguous match to a single V gene segment were excluded from the earlier analysis of 450 to 650 of the donors. An earlier analysis of a few hundred of the donors called V segments functional above 56.7% productive rearrangements and segregating when the between-donor standard deviation exceeded 5%. To diagnose cytomegalovirus status from the catalog of TCR beta chain sequences, a statistical classification framework was built. V and J gene assignment, in a later analysis, came from comparing TCR nucleotide sequences with IMGT/GENE-DB human TR gene sequences. The TCRdist pipeline was used in a later analysis to assign CDR3 sequences and most-parsimonious VDJ recombination scenarios. In a later analysis, each TCR beta chain was defined by its CDR3 amino acid sequence together with its V-gene family, and reads lacking a unique V-gene family were excluded. A later analysis removed 550 to 650 highly shared, low-generation-probability nucleotide sequences to deal with suspected cross-contamination and a sequencing artifact. A later analysis calculated a clonal expansion index for each public chain from normalized within-repertoire ranks of inferred template counts. In a later analysis, generation probabilities were computed using a VDJ recombination model fitted to out-of-frame rearrangements, and the results were checked against IGoR. In a later analysis, TCR-TCR, TCR-HLA and TCR-CMV co-occurrence was scored with hypergeometric tests, and a repertoire-size bias correction was applied to TCR pairs. A later analysis estimated false discovery rates by permuting HLA or CMV assignments 20 times. In a later analysis, co-occurring TCRs were grouped with DBSCAN, and TCRdist sequence similarity was added when clustering was performed within HLA-allele-positive subsets. Co-occurrence clustering excluded repertoires with fewer than 30,000 or more than 120,000 public chains, plus five with anomalous nucleotide sharing. Drawn from immuneACCESS, this table holds only the in-frame rearrangements with V and J called that TCRdb kept. Clones are partly lost; checked studies trace under half to an unresolved V gene and leave the rest unexplained. Clone size and the V and J calls come from that table; the DNA yielded D and trimming. In all, the sample holds approximately 140,000 clones, and approximately 82% of those were seen once. The ten largest clones add up to 1.5% to 2.5% of the sample.

What the study reported, not specific to this receptor: Linkage disequilibrium might explain the correlated functional status among segregating V segments, but an unknown experimental factor could not be ruled out. The cohort was sequenced for TCR beta chains only, and without alpha or paired-chain data the features that could be detected were limited. The presence/absence analyses assumed that sequencing depth was roughly uniform across donors, and that assumption may not be true. While some public TCRs were present in many individuals, most TCR sequences turned up only very rarely across donors. When HLA alleles, especially DR and DQ, strongly co-occurred, TCR associations were difficult to assign to individual alleles. V-gene and J-gene trimming of TCR beta chains was associated with a missense DCLRE1C variant in a later genetic analysis, and the association was replicated in an independent cohort. For the cohort, immune exposure information was limited to CMV serostatus. A later analysis found that TCR association rates varied across HLA loci, with DRB1 alleles showing the most associated TCRs and HLA-C alleles the fewest. An earlier analysis of approximately 540 of the donors showed that most TCR beta V segments appeared in productive rearrangements either about 87% or about 30% of the time, which broadly matched IMGT annotations. In the study, approximately 150 TCR beta chains were listed as associated with cytomegalovirus. A cluster of highly shared sequence variants was judged likely to be a technical artifact of the sequencing pipeline. A later genetic analysis reported fewer N-insertions in productive TCRs among donors in an Asian-associated ancestry cluster than the approximately 700-donor mean. In vitro tests confirmed that a few of the cytomegalovirus-associated TCR beta chains recognize cytomegalovirus antigens. At a false discovery rate of 0.05, a later analysis linked under 20,000 TCR beta sequences to specific HLA alleles. Because HLA typing was unavailable for some donors at each locus, only the typed subset was used in association tests. It was suggested by the authors that the approach could potentially be generalized to other disease states and immunological phenotypes. A further reported finding was that TCR beta sequences accurately predicted the HLA-A and HLA-B alleles for most subjects in the first cohort. The classifier was reported to diagnose cytomegalovirus status with high specificity and sensitivity in both the original and validation cohorts. Most CMV-associated TCR beta chains appeared to be HLA-restricted in a later analysis, and the HLA associations seemed to be driven largely by CMV exposure. In a later analysis, HLA-associated TCR beta chains were found to be more clonally expanded and to have lower generation probabilities than equally common non-associated chains. In a later analysis, several top co-occurrence clusters were reported to appear linked to parvovirus B19, influenza, CMV and Epstein-Barr virus. Roughly 17 rarely observed V segments, including chromosome 9 orphons, were excluded from the earlier analysis of approximately 500 of the donors because counts were too low.

Material: PBMCs. The clonotype originates from a woman aged 35 to 49 in good health and CMV-seronegative.

The CDR3 loop reads CASRELAGSYNEQFF. The DNA sequence is given as TGTGCCAGCAGAGAACTAGCGGGATCCTACAATGAGCAGTTCTTC. Recombination joined TRBV27 with TRBJ2-1; TRBD2 agrees with 10 junctional bases. Trimmed from V: 6 bases; trimmed from J: 1 base; junction bases lacking a gene match: 3. CDR3 length: 15 amino acids, cysteine to phenylalanine. This entry keeps only the CDR3 DNA: 45 bases, framed from base 1. From a lookup of the germline V gene (reference sequence), CDR1 and CDR2 are MNHEY and SMNVEV.